These T cell receptor beta chains were read from a single sample in a study of control samples from healthy donors and cancer patients. Sequencing used immunoSEQ multiplex PCR; TCRdb keeps in-frame clones, though not all of them. Counted here are fewer than 20,000 clones, 87% occurring once; the ten biggest clones make up around a tenth. Material: PBMCs. The source is a woman between 70 and 85 years old with colorectal cancer. Each CDR3 is given with its conserved first and last residue. Each record gives: V gene, D gene, clone size, J gene, CDR3 DNA, CDR3 protein. A D gene is named only where the DNA matches it firmly. The size field is filled for only some rows; it gives once, few, many or a size class.

>TRBV18|.|.|TRBJ2-7
TGTGCCAGCTCACCTCCCAGGGTGGACGAGCAGTACTTC
CASSPPRVDEQYF
>TRBV7-9|.|.|TRBJ2-1
TGTGCCAGCAGCTCCAGGGTATCCAGCAATGAGCAGTTCTTC
CASSSRVSSNEQFF
>TRBV29-1|TRBD1|.|TRBJ2-3
TGCAGCGTGAGGACAGGCGCCAGCACGGGTACGCAGTATTTT
CSVRTGASTGTQYF
>TRBV5-1|.|.|TRBJ1-4
TGCGCCAGCAGCACCAGGGGAATTGGAAAACTGTTTTTT
CASSTRGIGKLFF
>TRBV7-2|TRBD2|.|TRBJ2-7
TGTGCCAGCAGCTTAGAATGGACGACTAGCGGGAGATCCTACGAGCAGTACTTC
CASSLEWTTSGRSYEQYF
>TRBV4-3|TRBD1|.|TRBJ1-4
TGCGCCAGCAGCCAAGATAGTGGGACAGTAAGTGAAAAACTGTTTTTT
CASSQDSGTVSEKLFF
>TRBV2|.|.|TRBJ1-4
TGTGCCAGCAGCCGCGGAAGGGGCGAAAAACTGTTTTTT
CASSRGRGEKLFF
>TRBV4-1|.|.|TRBJ2-5
TGCGCCAGCAGCCAAGAGGGGGGGCAGGAGACCCAGTACTTC
CASSQEGGQETQYF
>TRBV10-3|TRBD1|.|TRBJ1-2
TGTGCCATCAGTGAGGACAGGGAAGCCTATGGCTACACCTTC
CAISEDREAYGYTF
>TRBV5-6|.|once|TRBJ1-6
TGTGCCAGCAGCTTGGTAGGCAGGGAAAGATCACCCCTCCACTTT
CASSLVGRERSPLHF
>TRBV7-9|TRBD1|.|TRBJ1-5
TGTGCCAGCAGCGACGGGACAGGCAATCAGCCCCAGCATTTT
CASSDGTGNQPQHF
>TRBV6-1|.|.|TRBJ2-5
TGTGCCAGCAGTGAAGGTGGCCGGTCCCAAGAGACCCAGTACTTC
CASSEGGRSQETQYF
>TRBV5-1|TRBD2|.|TRBJ2-7
TGCGCCAGCAGCCCGGGGGGACCTGCGGGCTCTCTCTACGAGCAGTACTTC
CASSPGGPAGSLYEQYF
>TRBV20-1|TRBD1|once|TRBJ1-1
TGCAGTGCTACCCGGGACAGGGGAGCTTTCTTT
CSATRDRGAFF
>TRBV7-9|.|once|TRBJ1-1
TGTGCCAGCAGCTTAGAATCAGGGGCGTACGCTGAAGCTTTCTTT
CASSLESGAYAEAFF
>TRBV12-3/TRBV12-4|.|.|TRBJ1-1
TGTGCCAGCAGTCCCCTCCGAGGGTTGACTTTCTTT
CASSPLRGLTFF
>TRBV7-9|.|.|TRBJ1-1
TGTGCCAGCAGCTTAGACGGGTTTGAAGCTTTCTTT
CASSLDGFEAFF
>TRBV9|.|.|TRBJ2-1
TGTGCCAGCAATCTGGGGGCAGGGGTTGGCAATGAGCAGTTCTTC
CASNLGAGVGNEQFF
>TRBV7-2|.|once|TRBJ1-5
TGTGCCAGCAGCCTAGACAGCCTCGGGAATCAGCCCCAGCATTTT
CASSLDSLGNQPQHF
>TRBV7-9|TRBD1|few|TRBJ1-1
TGTGCCAGCAGCAAGCGGACAGGGGGAGACACTGAAGCTTTCTTT
CASSKRTGGDTEAFF
>TRBV19|.|.|TRBJ1-5
TGTGCCAGTAGTGGAGCCTATAGCAATCAGCCCCAGCATTTT
CASSGAYSNQPQHF
>TRBV7-2|.|.|TRBJ2-7
TGTGCCAGCAGCTTAGTCGAGTACGAGCAGTACTTC
CASSLVEYEQYF
>TRBV11-1|.|.|TRBJ2-4
TGTGCCAGCAGCTTAGTTGGTGACGCACTACCCTACTTC
CASSLVGDALPYF
>TRBV4-3|TRBD2|.|TRBJ2-2
TGCGCCAGCAGCCAAGGGGCTAGCGGGCCGAACACCGGAGAGCTGTTTTTT
CASSQGASGPNTGELFF
>TRBV9|TRBD2|.|TRBJ2-1
TGTGCCAGCAGCGCGGGACTAGCGGGGGACGGTGAGCAGTTCTTC
CASSAGLAGDGEQFF
>TRBV19|.|.|TRBJ1-2
TGTGCCAGTAGTATGGGGGGCGACGGGAGCTATGGCTACACCTTC
CASSMGGDGSYGYTF
>TRBV19|TRBD1|once|TRBJ2-2
TGTGCCGTGGGGACAGGAATGAACACCGGGGAGCTGTTTTTT
CAVGTGMNTGELFF
>TRBV6-5|TRBD2|.|TRBJ2-1
TGTGCCAGCAGTAACGGCGGGGGGGAATACAATGAGCAGTTCTTC
CASSNGGGEYNEQFF
>TRBV5-6|TRBD1|.|TRBJ2-5
TGTGCCAGCAGCTACGGGACAGGCCAGGAGACCCAGTACTTC
CASSYGTGQETQYF
>TRBV19|.|few|TRBJ1-1
TGTGCCAGTAGACCAACCGGGATACGGAACACTGAAGCTTTCTTT
CASRPTGIRNTEAFF
>TRBV12-5|.|.|TRBJ2-2
TGTGCTAGTGGTTTCCAACCATTCCGGGACATTCAGACCGGGGAGCTGTTTTTT
CASGFQPFRDIQTGELFF
>TRBV15|TRBD1|once|TRBJ2-3
TGTGCCACCAGCAGAGAGTACTCCCCCGGACAGGGCAACACAGATACGCAGTATTTT
CATSREYSPGQGNTDTQYF
>TRBV14|.|.|TRBJ1-1
TGTGCCAGCAGCTCACACGGGAACACTGAAGCTTTCTTT
CASSSHGNTEAFF
>TRBV28|TRBD2|.|TRBJ2-1
TGTGCCAGCAGTCCCCCTGCGCGGGGGGTGGGGAATGAGCAGTTCTTC
CASSPPARGVGNEQFF
>TRBV6-2/TRBV6-3|TRBD2|.|TRBJ2-1
TGTGCCAGCAGTTACCTATCTAGCGGATACGTGGGGGATGAGCAGTTCTTC
CASSYLSSGYVGDEQFF
>TRBV7-2|.|.|TRBJ2-7
TGTGCCAGCAGTTTCGGAGCGGATAACTCCTACGAGCAGTACTTC
CASSFGADNSYEQYF
>TRBV11-3|TRBD2|.|TRBJ2-1
TGTGCCAGCAGCCCAAGCGGGGGTCCTTACAATGAGCAGTTCTTC
CASSPSGGPYNEQFF